This TCR beta chain was found in a study of T cell repertoires in cytomegalovirus infection. TCRdb re-analysed the reads in MiXCR, keeping a single row per CDR3 protein. Of fewer than 650,000 distinct CDR3 sequences listed, under 45% were seen once; the top ten hold around 48%. The V and J ends lost 11 bases and 1 base respectively, with 13 bases between them. CDR3 length: 13 amino acids. Germline V CDR1 and CDR2: MDHEN, SYDVKM. Worth noting for this clonotype: The antigen is not known.

Specimen: cultured PBMCs, collected from culture after CMV antigen stimulation. The genes are TRBV28 and TRBJ2-3; D is uncertain. This TCR derives from a human donor in good health (CMV status not recorded). Some clones in this sample may be carry-over from other donors' samples. The CDR3 DNA reads as TGTGCCCTAATCCCCGCGGGCACAGATACGCAGTATTTT. Amino acids: CALIPAGTDTQYF.